The next 7 T cell receptor beta chains were all read from a single sample in a study of human T cells and chemical hapten exposure (dated by TCRdb to the early 2020s). Library prep was done by RACE. Instrument on record: NextSeq 500. TCRdb cleaned the public reads at Q25 with fastp, built clones with MiXCR and kept in-frame beta chains. Merged by CDR3 protein, the rows form single entries marked with the most common genes and DNA. The sample includes 25,000 to 35,000 distinct CDR3 sequences, with approximately 5.8% observed a single time. The top ten hold around 6% of the sample. The time point label here, explained by the study, means: patch test 3, about 24 weeks after DPC sensitization. What this sample's treatment or condition label stands for: therapeutic diphenylcyclopropenone sensitization with weekly scalp DPC. Specimen: whole blood, collected in connection with sensitization to the hapten diphenylcyclopropenone (DPC). These receptor sequences come from a man aged 30 to 39 with alopecia areata. Some clones in this sample may be carry-over from other donors' samples.

At least ten counts were recorded for this clonotype. This rearrangement joins TRBV20-1 to TRBJ2-2; D possibly corresponds to TRBD1 (6 bases). The CDR3 extends over 14 amino acids. Germline CDR1 is DFQATT and CDR2 is SNEGSKA (reference sequence). V was cut by 2 bases and J by 7 bases, with 14 bases left in between. CDR3 sequence (DNA): TGCAGTGCTAGAAATCGACAGGTCGGCGGGGAGCTGTTTTTT. Encoded protein: CSARNRQVGGELFF.

This clonotype was observed many times. The chain links TRBV4-3 to TRBJ1-1; maybe TRBD1 (6 bases). Germline V CDR1 and CDR2: LGHNA, YSLEER. V lost 1 base and J lost 4, with 10 bases in between. The CDR3 runs to 14 residues. CDR3 sequence: CASSQGDRTTEAFF. CDR3 nucleotides: TGCGCCAGCAGCCAAGGAGACAGGACCACTGAAGCTTTCTTT.

This clonotype has ten or more counts. V is TRBV30 and J is TRBJ2-1; D gene unclear. In germline, CDR1 is GTSNPN, CDR2 SVGIG (reference sequence). The CDR3 runs 12 residues. V gave up 2 bases and J gave up 6 bases, with 8 bases separating them. The CDR3 bases are TGTGCCTGGAGTCTCTTGGGCAATGAGCAGTTCTTC. Protein: CAWSLLGNEQFF. Complete variable domain (other parts from reference TRBV30 and TRBJ2-1): SQTIHQWPATLVQPVGSPLSLECTVEGTSNPNLYWYRQAAGRGLQLLFYSVGIGQISSEVPQNLSASRPQDRQFILSSKKLLLSDSGFYLCAWSLLGNEQFFGPGTRLTVL.

This clonotype has a count of ten or more. The V gene is TRBV6-1, the J gene TRBJ1-2; D is possibly TRBD1 (6 bases). Trimming removed 2 bases at V and 8 bases at J, with 18 bases between. Germline V gene sequence: CDR1 MNHNS, CDR2 SASEGT. This CDR3 comprises 15 residues. The CDR3 DNA sequence: TGTGCCAGCAGTGAATTCCGTTTGGGGGGCTACGGCTACACCTTC. Translation: CASSEFRLGGYGYTF.

This clonotype appeared many times. The rearrangement uses TRBV6-1 and TRBJ1-2; a weak D match, TRBD1 (5 bases). The CDR3 covers 15 residues. Trimming stripped 0 bases from V and 0 bases from J, with 8 bases between. Germline assignment: CDR1 MNHNS and CDR2 SASEGT. The CDR3 is CASSEAQGTNYGYTF. CDR3 nucleotides: TGTGCCAGCAGTGAAGCGCAGGGCACTAACTATGGCTACACCTTC.

This clonotype was seen many times. The V gene is TRBV29-1, the J gene TRBJ1-2; D is uncertain. From germline, CDR1 is SQVTM and CDR2 ANQGSEA. The length of the CDR3 is 13 residues. The V end was cut by 3 bases, the J end by 0 bases, with 8 bases between. The chain's CDR3 is CSVDDGANYGYTF. In DNA form, the CDR3 reads TGCAGCGTTGATGACGGAGCTAACTATGGCTACACCTTC.

This clonotype was observed at least ten times. This chain links TRBV5-1 with TRBJ2-5, with TRBD2 as a possible D gene (6 bases). Trimming stripped 0 bases from V and 7 bases from J, with 13 bases between. The CDR3 has 14 residues. Germline V gives CDR1 SGHRS, CDR2 YFSETQ. CDR3 DNA: TGCGCCAGCAGCTTGGATCCGGGGGACGGGACCCAGTACTTC. This sequence encodes CASSLDPGDGTQYF.